This paragraph covers one T cell receptor (beta chain) sequence. Generated by immunoSEQ multiplex PCR, the TCRdb table keeps only in-frame clones and is missing some. This table has about 76,000 clones, approximately 86% appearing once. The data originate from a study of OX40 agonist ivuxolimab in advanced cancers. The wider study: Given to patients was ivuxolimab, an agonistic anti-OX40 (CD134) antibody. Age averaged around 54 years (range roughly 23 to 79), and roughly 80% were male. There were three patients with partial responses, one having hepatocellular carcinoma and two cutaneous melanoma.

From germline, CDR1 is SGHDN and CDR2 FVKESK. The CDR3 is 15 residues long. Losses at the gene ends were 4 bases for V and 5 bases for J; bases not matched to a gene: 5. This clonotype originated in an adult with an advanced solid tumor such as melanoma, head and neck, liver or kidney cancer. The chain couples TRBV14 to TRBJ2-2; 9 bases are shared with TRBD2. Sample: CD4+ or CD8+ T cells sorted from blood, taken in a trial of the OX40 agonist ivuxolimab. In nucleotides, the CDR3 is TGTGCCAGCAGCCCCCGGGCGGGGGGGACCGGGGAGCTGTTTTTT. Translation: CASSPRAGGTGELFF.